Below are 2 T cell receptor beta chains sequenced from a single sample in a study of T cells in Graves' hyperthyroidism and ophthalmopathy (dated by TCRdb to the late 2010s). The library was produced with multiplex PCR. Sequencing instrument: Illumina HiSeq 2000. The TCR beta CDR3 regions were amplified from RNA transcripts. The TCR CDR3 was subjected to a first round of RT-PCR using the HTBI primer set and the Qiagen OneStep RT-PCR kit. TCRdb cleaned the public reads at Q25 with fastp, built clones with MiXCR and kept in-frame beta chains. Identical CDR3 proteins give one entry, which carries the most common genes and DNA. The sample data list fewer than 450,000 distinct CDR3 sequences, and about 17% of these were observed just once. Approximately 35% of the sample goes to the ten largest clones. The sample was blood. The source is a woman under 40 with Graves' hyperthyroidism that later progressed to Graves' ophthalmopathy.

This clonotype was counted ten times or more. This chain joins TRBV20-1 and TRBJ2-1; 8 nucleotides align to TRBD2. CDR1 DFQATT and CDR2 SNEGSKA come from the germline V gene (reference sequence). The CDR3 runs 16 residues. The junction had 10 bases not matched to a gene; V was cut back by 0 bases and J by 6 bases. The CDR3 region is CSARDGWERGINEQFF. The CDR3 coding sequence is TGCAGTGCTAGAGATGGGTGGGAGCGGGGGATCAATGAGCAGTTCTTC.

This clonotype was observed at least ten times. CDR3 sequence (DNA): TGTGCCACCAGTGATCGGGACAGATATAACACCGGGGAGCTGTTTTTT. Residues: CATSDRDRYNTGELFF. J is TRBJ2-2 and V is TRBV24-1; 7 nucleotides line up with TRBD1. J gave up 2 bases and V 3 bases, and 5 bases lay outside the gene matches. This CDR3 spans 16 amino acids. Looked up from germline, CDR1 is KGHDR and CDR2 is SFDVKD.